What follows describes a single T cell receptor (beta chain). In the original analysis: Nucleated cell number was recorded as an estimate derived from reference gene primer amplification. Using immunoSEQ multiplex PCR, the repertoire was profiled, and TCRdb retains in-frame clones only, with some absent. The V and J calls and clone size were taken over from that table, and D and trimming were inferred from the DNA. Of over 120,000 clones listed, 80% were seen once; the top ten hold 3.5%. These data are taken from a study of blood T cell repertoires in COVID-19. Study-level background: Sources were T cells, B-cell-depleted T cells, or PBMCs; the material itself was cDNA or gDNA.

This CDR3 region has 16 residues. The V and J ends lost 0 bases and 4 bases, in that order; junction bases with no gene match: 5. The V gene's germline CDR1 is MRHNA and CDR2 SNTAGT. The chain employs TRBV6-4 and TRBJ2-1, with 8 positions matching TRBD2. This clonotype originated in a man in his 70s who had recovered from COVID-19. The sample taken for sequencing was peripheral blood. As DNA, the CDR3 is TGTGCCAGCAGTGACTCGGTGGGACTAGATTACAATGAGCAGTTCTTC. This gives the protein CASSDSVGLDYNEQFF.